The 14 T cell receptor beta chains given below trace back to one sample, sequenced in a study of T cell responses to AZD1222 COVID-19 vaccine. This table comes from immunoSEQ multiplex PCR, and its TCRdb copy is limited to in-frame clones, with some not included. The data contain around 130,000 clones, roughly 88% of them singletons. The source was peripheral blood, collected on day 0 of MenACWY control vaccination. These receptors were collected from an adult in good health.

The chain uses TRBV28 and TRBJ1-1; 7 bases align to TRBD1. The CDR3 extends over 14 amino acids. Germline V gives CDR1 MDHEN, CDR2 SYDVKM. J gave up 0 bases and V 8 bases, and 6 bases lay outside the gene matches. The CDR3 here is CASETGPMNTEAFF. Written as DNA, the CDR3 is TGTGCCAGCGAGACAGGGCCGATGAACACTGAAGCTTTCTTT.

The chain has TRBV28 and TRBJ2-5; D possibly matches TRBD1 or TRBD2 (5 bases each). Trimming left V 6 bases short and J 5 bases short, with 19 bases between. The CDR3 has 15 residues. Germline-derived CDR1 and CDR2 are MDHEN and SYDVKM. The CDR3: CASSSGEGSGETQYF. CDR3 DNA: TGTGCCAGCAGCTCCGGCGAGGGGAGTGGGGAGACCCAGTACTTC.

This rearrangement joins TRBV5-1 to TRBJ2-1, with D hard to call. V lost 0 bases and J lost 4, with 8 bases in between. The CDR3 length is 14 residues. Germline V gene lookup returns CDR1 SGHRS and CDR2 YFSETQ. In nucleotides, the CDR3 is TGCGCCAGCAGCTTGGCCGGGCAGTACAATGAGCAGTTCTTC. It is translated as CASSLAGQYNEQFF.

The rearrangement uses TRBV27 and TRBJ2-7; no reliable D call. The CDR3 is 13 amino acids. With 7 bases removed from V and 2 bases from J, the gap between germline ends came to 12 bases. CDR1 is MNHEY and CDR2 is SMNVEV in the germline V gene (reference sequence). CDR3 DNA: TGTGCCAGCACCTCGTACAGCCCCTACGAGCAGTACTTC. Residues: CASTSYSPYEQYF.

This sequence joins TRBV11-2 and TRBJ1-1; possibly TRBD1 for D (6 bases). The V end lost 5 bases, the J end lost 1 base, and 14 bases lay between the germline ends. Germline lookup yields CDR1 SGHAT and CDR2 FQNNGV. This CDR3 is built from 15 residues. The CDR3 DNA follows: TGTGCCAGCAGCATAGGGACATCGAGGAACACTGAAGCTTTCTTT. Amino acids: CASSIGTSRNTEAFF.

The chain carries TRBV21-1 and TRBJ1-5; TRBD1 reflects the table's D call only, with no check against the DNA. TRBV21-1 is a known pseudogene. The length of the CDR3 is 16 residues. The CDR3 is CASSKGTGGSNQPQHF. The CDR3 DNA reads TGTGCCAGCAGCAAAGGTACAGGGGGCAGCAATCAGCCCCAGCATTTT.

This clone occurred once. The chain joins TRBV19 to TRBJ2-1, with 7 bases fitting TRBD2. Germline V gives CDR1 LNHDA, CDR2 SQIVND (reference sequence). V dropped 5 bases and J dropped 3; count of bases not matched to a gene: 4. This CDR3 contains 14 residues. In nucleotides, the CDR3 is TGTGCCAGTAGTGTCCTAGCGGACTACAATGAGCAGTTCTTC. Residues: CASSVLADYNEQFF.

The CDR3 loop is CASSYARFGTQYF. The CDR3 region has the DNA TGTGCCAGCAGTTACGCGAGGTTTGGGACCCAGTACTTC. This sequence joins TRBV6-5 and TRBJ2-5; D is unresolved. This CDR3 is built from 13 residues. Germline lookup yields CDR1 MNHEY and CDR2 SVGAGI. The V end was cut by 2 bases, the J end by 7 bases, with 11 bases between.

V usage is TRBV2 and J usage is TRBJ2-7, with 9 bases matching TRBD2. This CDR3 spans 15 amino acids. V shed 7 bases and J 5 bases; nucleotides not matched to a gene: 12. Per germline, CDR1 SNHLY and CDR2 FYNNEI. The CDR3 reads CASKQGLAYSDEQYF. The CDR3 nucleotides read TGTGCCAGCAAGCAGGGACTAGCATATTCCGACGAGCAGTACTTC.

CDR3 sequence reads: CASRARAITGELFF. The CDR3 DNA follows: TGTGCCAGCAGAGCCCGGGCTATCACCGGGGAGCTGTTTTTT. The chain has TRBV7-2 and TRBJ2-2; D ambiguous. CDR1 is SGHTA and CDR2 is FQGNSA in the germline V gene. This CDR3 has 14 residues. Trimming took off 6 bases at V and 4 bases at J, with 12 bases between the two ends.

The chain carries TRBV18 and TRBJ1-6; 11 bases line up with TRBD1. This CDR3 is 17 amino acids long. J gave up 5 bases and V 3 bases, and 6 bases lay outside the gene matches. Germline V gene sequence: CDR1 KGHSH, CDR2 LQKENI. CDR3 region: CASSPPGTGGHNSPLHF. The CDR3 coding sequence is TGTGCCAGCTCACCCCCCGGGACAGGGGGACATAATTCACCCCTCCACTTT.

CDR3 loop: CASSLRRGTDTQYF. In nucleotides, the CDR3 is TGCGCCAGCAGCTTGAGGCGGGGCACAGATACGCAGTATTTT. V and J are TRBV5-1 and TRBJ2-3, with a tentative D call TRBD2 (5 bases). Germline V gene sequence: CDR1 SGHRS, CDR2 YFSETQ. Trimming left V 1 base short and J 1 base short, with 7 bases between. The CDR3 length is 14 residues.

CDR3 DNA sequence: TGTGCCAGCTCACTCGACAGGGGAGAGAACACTGAAGCTTTCTTT. Translating it yields CASSLDRGENTEAFF. The chain links TRBV18 to TRBJ1-1, with 8 positions matching TRBD1. The CDR3 contains 15 residues. V lost 4 bases, J lost 1 base, and 5 bases stayed unmatched. Germline loops: CDR1 KGHSH, CDR2 LQKENI.

V gene TRBV7-8 combines with J gene TRBJ1-4; no reliable D call. The CDR3 is made up of 16 amino acids. V shed 4 bases and J shed 0 bases, with 12 bases lying between them. From germline, CDR1 is SGHVS and CDR2 FQNEAQ. CDR3 bases: TGTGCCAGCAGCTCCCTGAGAGGAGCAACTAATGAAAAACTGTTTTTT. Translation gives CASSSLRGATNEKLFF.